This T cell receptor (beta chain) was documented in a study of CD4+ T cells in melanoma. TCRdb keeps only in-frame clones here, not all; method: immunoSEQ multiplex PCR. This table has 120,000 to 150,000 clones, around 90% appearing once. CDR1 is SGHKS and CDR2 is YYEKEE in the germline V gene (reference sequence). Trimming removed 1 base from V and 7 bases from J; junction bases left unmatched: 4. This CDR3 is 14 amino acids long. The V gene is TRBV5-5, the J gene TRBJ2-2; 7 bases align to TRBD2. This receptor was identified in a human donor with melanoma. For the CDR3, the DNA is TGTGCCAGCAGCTTGTTCAGGGAGGGCGGGGAGCTGTTTTTT. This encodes CASSLFREGGELFF.